This T cell receptor beta chain was identified in a study of T cell responses to AZD1222 COVID-19 vaccine. Study-wide points: White British donors predominated, females outnumbered males, and clonal diversity was possibly underestimated. Reports indicate that nearly half of spike-specific TCRs are directed at unmutated variant regions.

The CDR3 is made up of 13 amino acids. Germline CDR1 is MDHEN and CDR2 is SYDVKM. Deletions cut 5 bases from V and 1 base from J, with 6 bases between. About this clone itself: Its matching antigen is unknown.

Only in-frame clones appear in the TCRdb table, and some are missing; sequencing was by immunoSEQ multiplex PCR. The sample consists of 70,000 to 90,000 clones, roughly nine tenths of them appearing once. V usage is TRBV28 and J usage is TRBJ1-5; D gene uncertain. The source is an adult in good health. The sample here was peripheral blood, taken on day 0 of AZD1222 vaccination. The CDR3 protein is CASSPDSNQPQHF. The CDR3 region has the DNA TGTGCCAGCAGTCCGGACAGCAATCAGCCCCAGCATTTT.